A selection of T cell receptor beta chains follows, all from one sample in a study of untreated major depressive disorder. TCRdb's table, derived via immunoSEQ multiplex PCR, lists solely in-frame clones and lacks some. Of 10,000 to 15,000 clones detected, around nine tenths appear once; the ten largest clones hold over 1.5%. The sequencing sample was made of CD4+ T cells from PBMCs. The receptors were gathered from a woman aged 25 to 45 with major depressive disorder. The CDR3 runs from the conserved cysteine through the conserved F or W. The order of the fields is D gene, J gene, clone size, V gene, CDR3 protein, CDR3 DNA. The D gene is left open where the match is weak. Some rows mark clone size as missing; the rest say once, few, many or name a class of expanded clone.

d_gene: TRBD1
j_gene: TRBJ2-7
abundance: -
v_gene: TRBV30
CDR3aa: CAWRDPGTGQGYEQYF
CDR3nt: TGTGCCTGGAGGGATCCTGGGACAGGGCAAGGCTACGAGCAGTACTTC

d_gene: TRBD1
j_gene: TRBJ1-5
abundance: once
v_gene: TRBV11-2
CDR3aa: CASSLSATGGDQPQHF
CDR3nt: TGTGCCAGCAGCTTAAGCGCGACAGGGGGGGATCAGCCCCAGCATTTT

d_gene: -
j_gene: TRBJ1-1
abundance: -
v_gene: TRBV9
CDR3aa: CASSVEPNLNTEAFF
CDR3nt: TGTGCCAGCAGCGTAGAGCCGAATCTGAACACTGAAGCTTTCTTT

d_gene: TRBD1
j_gene: TRBJ2-6
abundance: -
v_gene: TRBV4-1
CDR3aa: CASSLGQARSGANVLTF
CDR3nt: TGCGCCAGCAGTCTGGGACAGGCCCGCTCTGGGGCCAACGTCCTGACTTTC

d_gene: -
j_gene: TRBJ1-5
abundance: -
v_gene: TRBV6-5
CDR3aa: CASMQPSIQPQHF
CDR3nt: TGTGCCAGCATGCAACCGAGTATTCAGCCCCAGCATTTT

d_gene: -
j_gene: TRBJ1-1
abundance: -
v_gene: TRBV5-1
CDR3aa: CASSPREMNTEAFF
CDR3nt: TGCGCCAGCAGCCCCAGGGAAATGAACACTGAAGCTTTCTTT

d_gene: TRBD2
j_gene: TRBJ2-1
abundance: once
v_gene: TRBV25-1
CDR3aa: CASSFQGGGSYNEQFF
CDR3nt: TGTGCCAGCAGTTTCCAGGGCGGGGGGTCCTACAATGAGCAGTTCTTC

d_gene: -
j_gene: TRBJ1-1
abundance: -
v_gene: TRBV6-1
CDR3aa: CASSESRGTEAFF
CDR3nt: TGTGCCAGCAGTGAATCGAGGGGAACTGAAGCTTTCTTT

d_gene: -
j_gene: TRBJ2-7
abundance: -
v_gene: TRBV2
CDR3aa: CASSATINYEQYF
CDR3nt: TGTGCCAGCAGTGCCACGATCAACTACGAGCAGTACTTC

d_gene: -
j_gene: TRBJ2-7
abundance: -
v_gene: TRBV23-1
CDR3aa: CASRVDRQQYF
CDR3nt: TGCGCCAGCAGGGTGGACCGACAGCAGTACTTC

d_gene: -
j_gene: TRBJ2-7
abundance: -
v_gene: TRBV9
CDR3aa: CASSVAIGDYEQYF
CDR3nt: TGTGCCAGCAGCGTAGCTATTGGGGACTACGAGCAGTACTTC

d_gene: -
j_gene: TRBJ1-4
abundance: -
v_gene: TRBV5-4
CDR3aa: CASSLALREAGDEKLFF
CDR3nt: TGTGCCAGCAGCTTAGCATTGCGGGAGGCGGGCGATGAAAAACTGTTTTTT

d_gene: TRBD2
j_gene: TRBJ2-1
abundance: -
v_gene: TRBV5-1
CDR3aa: CASSLYSGRRGEQFF
CDR3nt: TGCGCCAGCAGCTTATACAGCGGGAGACGGGGTGAGCAGTTCTTC

d_gene: TRBD1
j_gene: TRBJ2-7
abundance: medium-sized
v_gene: TRBV7-2
CDR3aa: CASSIGQGTYEQYF
CDR3nt: TGTGCCAGCAGCATCGGACAGGGTACCTACGAGCAGTACTTC

d_gene: TRBD2
j_gene: TRBJ2-3
abundance: -
v_gene: TRBV30
CDR3aa: CAWSDISSGTDTQYF
CDR3nt: TGTGCCTGGAGTGACATTTCTAGCGGGACAGATACGCAGTATTTT

d_gene: TRBD2
j_gene: TRBJ2-7
abundance: -
v_gene: TRBV6-6
CDR3aa: CASRQTSGSHEQYF
CDR3nt: TGTGCCAGCAGACAAACTAGCGGGAGCCACGAGCAGTACTTC

d_gene: -
j_gene: TRBJ2-7
abundance: -
v_gene: TRBV11-3
CDR3aa: CASTSDRDHSYEQYF
CDR3nt: TGTGCCAGCACCTCGGATCGGGACCACTCCTACGAGCAGTACTTC

d_gene: TRBD1
j_gene: TRBJ1-2
abundance: -
v_gene: TRBV6-1
CDR3aa: CASSERTGYGYTF
CDR3nt: TGTGCCAGCAGTGAGCGGACAGGCTATGGCTACACCTTC

d_gene: -
j_gene: TRBJ2-3
abundance: once
v_gene: TRBV15
CDR3aa: CATSGRQWTDTQYF
CDR3nt: TGTGCCACCAGCGGAAGACAGTGGACAGATACGCAGTATTTT

d_gene: TRBD1
j_gene: TRBJ1-2
abundance: -
v_gene: TRBV9
CDR3aa: CASSPRDRGGYGYTF
CDR3nt: TGTGCCAGCAGCCCGCGGGACAGGGGAGGCTATGGCTACACCTTC

d_gene: TRBD1
j_gene: TRBJ2-2
abundance: -
v_gene: TRBV29-1
CDR3aa: CSVDNRGTGELFF
CDR3nt: TGCAGCGTTGATAACAGGGGAACCGGGGAGCTGTTTTTT

d_gene: -
j_gene: TRBJ1-4
abundance: -
v_gene: TRBV15
CDR3aa: CATSRVRGRTNEKLFF
CDR3nt: TGTGCCACCAGCAGAGTGAGGGGCAGAACTAATGAAAAACTGTTTTTT

d_gene: -
j_gene: TRBJ1-1
abundance: -
v_gene: TRBV5-1
CDR3aa: CASSLSYGTEAFF
CDR3nt: TGCGCCAGCAGCTTGAGTTATGGTACTGAAGCTTTCTTT

d_gene: -
j_gene: TRBJ1-1
abundance: -
v_gene: TRBV6-4
CDR3aa: CASSENRDTEAFF
CDR3nt: TGTGCCAGCAGTGAAAACAGGGACACTGAAGCTTTCTTT

d_gene: TRBD1
j_gene: TRBJ1-2
abundance: -
v_gene: TRBV4-1
CDR3aa: CASSQVGDRGRGYTF
CDR3nt: TGCGCCAGCAGCCAAGTCGGCGACAGGGGCCGTGGCTACACCTTC

d_gene: -
j_gene: TRBJ1-2
abundance: -
v_gene: TRBV6-5
CDR3aa: CASSYGQGGYGYTF
CDR3nt: TGTGCCAGCAGTTACGGGCAGGGTGGCTATGGCTACACCTTC